A selection of T cell receptor beta chains follows, all from one sample in a study of T-cell reconstitution after alpha-beta-depleted transplantation in children. One entry per CDR3 protein results from TCRdb running MiXCR on the PCR reads. The table includes over 150,000 distinct CDR3 sequences, around 10% detected once. Source: PBMCs, taken before TCRalphabeta/CD19-depleted stem cell transplant. The receptors come from a boy between 2 and 10 years old with acute myeloid leukemia, due to receive a stem cell transplant. The conserved cysteine and the conserved F or W are not part of the CDR3 here. For some rows the clone size is stated as once, few or many, or as a class when expanded; others skip it.

abundance	v_gene	j_gene	CDR3aa
few	TRBV7-2	TRBJ2-3	ASSRTIRVGGLTSTDTQY
many	TRBV2	TRBJ2-1	ASKPAGGNNEQF
many	TRBV7-9	TRBJ1-1	ASSARTGETEAF
many	TRBV20-1	TRBJ2-5	SARNPGETQY
many	TRBV2	TRBJ2-3	ASSPIPASGVDTQY
many	TRBV20-1	TRBJ2-4	SARTLTAKNIQY
many	TRBV4-1	TRBJ1-2	ASSQDPSTGQNYGYT
many	TRBV5-1	TRBJ2-1	ASSQGGGPRNWNEQF
many	TRBV7-9	TRBJ1-4	ASSLGDGIFNEKLF
many	TRBV29-1	TRBJ2-5	SVRGRGTQY
many	TRBV11-1	TRBJ2-5	ASSLQREIQETQY
many	TRBV21-1	TRBJ2-7	ASTLPPTDYYEQY
many	TRBV6-5	TRBJ2-7	ASSYSHLYYYEQY
few	TRBV30	TRBJ2-1	AWEGASGGVNEQF
.	TRBV18	TRBJ1-2	ASSPRPGAFYGYT
few	TRBV6-1	TRBJ1-2	ASRKGQTNYGYT
many	TRBV6-5	TRBJ2-5	ASSFRGFVETQY
many	TRBV5-1	TRBJ1-1	ASSPGQGGINTEAF
.	TRBV7-3	TRBJ2-3	ASSPRWGADTQY
many	TRBV20-1	TRBJ2-1	SASLTPVHEQF
many	TRBV12-3/TRBV12-4	TRBJ1-1	ASSLTGRVTEAF
.	TRBV7-3	TRBJ1-2	ASSWDGNYGYP
many	TRBV12-3/TRBV12-4	TRBJ1-5	ASSLLGEGQPQH
many	TRBV28	TRBJ2-1	ASTTGIYNEQF
many	TRBV27	TRBJ2-7	ASSSGTGGHEQY
many	TRBV12-3/TRBV12-4	TRBJ1-2	ASSFGDRVYGYT
many	TRBV29-1	TRBJ2-5	SGRGIGETQY
many	TRBV20-1	TRBJ2-5	SVQGPETQY
many	TRBV27	TRBJ1-6	ASRIRQDSSYNSPLH
many	TRBV4-1	TRBJ1-2	ASSQVWGLLYGYT
many	TRBV7-9	TRBJ1-1	ASSSQETGPWDTEAF
many	TRBV5-1	TRBJ2-1	ASSFGPGTGGYNEQF
.	TRBV20-1	TRBJ2-5	SATGLAGARQETQY
.	TRBV20-1	TRBJ2-5	SARVTGGGVQETQY
many	TRBV7-9	TRBJ2-5	ASSPDSFLETQY
many	TRBV28	TRBJ1-2	ASSSISTGRYGYT
many	TRBV6-1	TRBJ1-1	ASKSGTGVKAF
many	TRBV20-1	TRBJ2-3	SAELAGVTQY
many	TRBV7-9	TRBJ2-1	ASSPISGGSYNEQF
many	TRBV6-1	TRBJ2-3	ASSERSAGGPLSTDTQY
few	TRBV2	TRBJ2-3	ASSEVGAGKYSDTQY
many	TRBV4-2	TRBJ2-1	ASSQLGTGGSTYNEQF